This T cell receptor beta chain comes out of a study of regulatory T cells in long-lasting Graves disease. Regarding the study as a whole: Persistent cases of Graves' showed reduced TCR diversity relative to newly diagnosed patients. Persistent disease exhibited a predilection for TRBV28, TRBJ1-2 and TRBJ2-5.

V shed 2 bases and J shed 5 bases, with 16 bases lying between them. CDR1 and CDR2 (germline): SGHRS, YFSETQ. This CDR3 has 15 amino acids. Sequencing libraries for TCR beta were prepared with iRepertoire HTBI primers and Arm-PCR of CDR3 regions. TCRdb passed the multiplex PCR reads through MiXCR, listing each CDR3 protein once. The repertoire includes around 430,000 distinct CDR3 sequences, roughly 23% of them detected once, and around 14% sits in the top ten. The sample holds many counts of this clonotype. What it binds is not known. Time point reported: persistent/refractory GD, antithyroid drugs over 5 years with positive TRAb. RNA extracted from PBMCs served as the sequencing template. Patients came from an endocrinology department in Xi'an, China.

The gene calls are TRBV5-1 and TRBJ1-2; D unresolved. The receptor was isolated from a female donor with Graves disease. The sample was peripheral blood mononuclear cells (PBMCs), taken when the disease was refractory, from a patient treated with antithyroid drugs. CDR3 in DNA: TGCGCCAGCAGCTTCGCCCCGCAGGATGCGTATGGCTACACCTTC. Protein sequence: CASSFAPQDAYGYTF.